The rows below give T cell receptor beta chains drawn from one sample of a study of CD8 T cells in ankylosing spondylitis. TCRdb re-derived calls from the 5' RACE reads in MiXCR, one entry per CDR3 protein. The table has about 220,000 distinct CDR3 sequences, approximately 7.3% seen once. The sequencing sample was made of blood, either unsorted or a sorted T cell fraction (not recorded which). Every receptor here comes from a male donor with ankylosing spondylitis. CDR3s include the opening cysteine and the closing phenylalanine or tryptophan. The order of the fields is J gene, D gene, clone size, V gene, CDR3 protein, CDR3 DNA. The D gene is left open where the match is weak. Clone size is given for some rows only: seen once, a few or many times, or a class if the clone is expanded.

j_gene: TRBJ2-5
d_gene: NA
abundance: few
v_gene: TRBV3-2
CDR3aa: CRIVFETQYF
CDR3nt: TGCCGTATAGTTTTTGAGACCCAGTACTTC

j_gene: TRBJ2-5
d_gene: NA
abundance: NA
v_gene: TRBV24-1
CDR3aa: CATSPLGGSQETQYF
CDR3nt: TGTGCCACCAGTCCTCTCGGGGGCAGCCAAGAGACCCAGTACTTC

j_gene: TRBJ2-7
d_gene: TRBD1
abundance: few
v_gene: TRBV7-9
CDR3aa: CASSARGGTGTYEQYF
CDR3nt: TGTGCCAGCAGCGCCAGAGGGGGGACAGGTACCTACGAGCAGTACTTC

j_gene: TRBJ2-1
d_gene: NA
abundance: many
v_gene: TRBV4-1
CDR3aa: CASSQVSRNEQFF
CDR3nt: TGCGCCAGCAGCCAAGTCAGCCGGAATGAGCAGTTCTTC

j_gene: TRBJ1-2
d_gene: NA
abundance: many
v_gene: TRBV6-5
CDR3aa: CASSLLDSFFGGYTF
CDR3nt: TGTGCCAGCAGTTTACTAGACAGTTTTTTCGGCGGCTACACCTTC

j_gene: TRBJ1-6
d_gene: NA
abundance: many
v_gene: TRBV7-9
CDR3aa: CAINSPLHF
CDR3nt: TGTGCCATTAATTCACCCCTCCACTTT

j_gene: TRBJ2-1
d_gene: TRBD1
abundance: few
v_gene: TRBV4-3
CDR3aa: CASSHTGATEQFF
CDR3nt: TGCGCCAGCAGCCATACAGGGGCCACTGAGCAGTTCTTC

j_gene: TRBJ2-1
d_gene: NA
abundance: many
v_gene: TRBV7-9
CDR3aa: CASSPFVDEQFF
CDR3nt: TGTGCCAGCAGCCCTTTTGTGGATGAGCAGTTCTTC

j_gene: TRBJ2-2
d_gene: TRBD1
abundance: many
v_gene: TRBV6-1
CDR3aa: CASSPETGGPGELFF
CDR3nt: TGTGCCAGCAGCCCAGAGACAGGGGGCCCCGGGGAGCTGTTTTTT

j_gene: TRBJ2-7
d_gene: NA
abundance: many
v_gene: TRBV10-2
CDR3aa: CASSERTLYEQYF
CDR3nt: TGCGCCAGCAGTGAGAGGACCCTCTACGAGCAGTACTTC

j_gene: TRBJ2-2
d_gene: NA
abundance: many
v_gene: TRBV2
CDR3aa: CAIQLQGGGTGELFF
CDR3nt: TGTGCCATTCAGCTACAGGGAGGAGGGACCGGGGAGCTGTTTTTT